This is a list of T cell receptor beta chains from one sample in a study of blood T cell repertoires in COVID-19. The repertoire was sequenced with immunoSEQ multiplex PCR; TCRdb's copy has only in-frame clones and lacks some. The sample lists some 40,000 clones; roughly 84% were seen once. The sequencing sample was made of peripheral blood. These receptors were taken from a man in his 70s with active COVID-19. Each CDR3 is given with its conserved first and last residue. Fields, in order: J gene, clone size, D gene, V gene, CDR3 DNA, CDR3 protein. The D gene is left open where the match is weak. Rows may omit the clone size; those that give it use once, few, many or a size class.

TRBJ1-2	.	.	TRBV19	TGTGCCAGTAGTATATCCGGGGAGATAGGCTACACCTTC	CASSISGEIGYTF
TRBJ2-7	.	.	TRBV5-6	TGTGCCAGCAGCTTGGCCTTTAGCCCCGAGCCCCCCGACGAGCAGTACTTC	CASSLAFSPEPPDEQYF
TRBJ2-7	few	.	TRBV4-1	TGCGCCAGCAGCTTCCGGGACATAACCTACGAGCAGTACTTC	CASSFRDITYEQYF
TRBJ2-1	.	TRBD2	TRBV24-1	TGTGCCACCAGTGAACCGGGAGGGCATCATGAGCAGTTCTTC	CATSEPGGHHEQFF
TRBJ1-6	.	TRBD1	TRBV2	TGTGCCAGCAGCAGACAGGGGGAGAATTCACCCCTCCACTTT	CASSRQGENSPLHF
TRBJ1-1	.	TRBD1	TRBV18	TGTGCCAGCTCATCGGACAGGGGAGAAGCTTTCTTT	CASSSDRGEAFF
TRBJ2-7	.	.	TRBV27	TGTGCCAGCAGTTTGGTACAGGGCCACGAGCAGTACTTC	CASSLVQGHEQYF
TRBJ2-1	.	TRBD2	TRBV30	TGTGCCTGGAGCCAATCTAGCGGGAGGAGGCATGAGCAGTTCTTC	CAWSQSSGRRHEQFF
TRBJ1-2	.	.	TRBV28	TGTGCCAGCAGTCCCAATCGGGGCTATGGCTACACCTTC	CASSPNRGYGYTF
TRBJ2-1	.	TRBD1	TRBV19	TGTGCCAGTAGGTTGGCATCCGGGACAGGGGGCCTCGGGAAGCAGTTCTTC	CASRLASGTGGLGKQFF
TRBJ2-6	.	TRBD1	TRBV27	TGTGCCAGCAGTGCCGGACAGGGGCGAGAAGCTGCCAACGTCCTGACTTTC	CASSAGQGREAANVLTF
TRBJ2-5	.	TRBD1	TRBV4-2	TGTGCCAGCAGCCAAGGTGGGACAGGACAAGAGACCCAGTACTTC	CASSQGGTGQETQYF
TRBJ1-5	.	.	TRBV7-5	TGTGTCAGAAGACTTCTGCGGGGGAGGAATCAGCCCCAGCATTTT	CVRRLLRGRNQPQHF
TRBJ1-5	.	.	TRBV19	TGTGCCAGTTGCGGGGGGACACAGAATCAGCCCCAGCATTTT	CASCGGTQNQPQHF
TRBJ1-6	.	TRBD1	TRBV6-5	TGTGCCAGCAGAAGACAGGGGCCCTATAATTCACCCCTCCACTTT	CASRRQGPYNSPLHF
TRBJ1-2	.	.	TRBV5-1	TGCGCCAGCAGCTTGCCAGGGTCCGGCTACACCTTC	CASSLPGSGYTF
TRBJ1-1	.	TRBD1	TRBV3-1/TRBV3-2	TGTGCCAGCAGTTATAGACAGGGGCTTCCCAATGAAGCTTTCTTT	CASSYRQGLPNEAFF
TRBJ1-6	.	TRBD1	TRBV27	TGTGCCAGCAGTTTAGGGAGGACAGGGGCGAATTCACCCCTCCACTTT	CASSLGRTGANSPLHF
TRBJ2-3	.	TRBD2	TRBV7-2	TGTGCCAGCAGCTTAGCCCTAGCGGCGGGGGAAGATACGCAGTATTTT	CASSLALAAGEDTQYF
TRBJ2-7	.	TRBD1	TRBV6-2/TRBV6-3	TGTGCCAGCAGTAGACTTTCACAGGGGGGCTACGAGCAGTACTTC	CASSRLSQGGYEQYF
TRBJ1-4	once	TRBD1	TRBV2	TGTGCCAGCAGTAGAGGTGGAGGGGGCGATGAAAAACTGTTTTTT	CASSRGGGGDEKLFF
TRBJ2-7	.	TRBD1	TRBV18	TGTGCCAGCTCACCGGGACAGGGGGCCTACGAGCAGTACTTC	CASSPGQGAYEQYF